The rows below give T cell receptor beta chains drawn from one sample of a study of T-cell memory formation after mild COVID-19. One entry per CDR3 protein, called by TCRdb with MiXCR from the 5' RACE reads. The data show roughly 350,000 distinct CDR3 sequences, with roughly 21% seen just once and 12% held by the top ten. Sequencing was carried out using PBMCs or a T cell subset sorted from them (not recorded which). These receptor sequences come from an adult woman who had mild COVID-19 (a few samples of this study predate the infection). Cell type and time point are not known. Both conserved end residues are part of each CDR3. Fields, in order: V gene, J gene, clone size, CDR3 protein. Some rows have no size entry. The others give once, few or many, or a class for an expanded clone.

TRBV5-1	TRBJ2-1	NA	CASSLWGDLENEQFF
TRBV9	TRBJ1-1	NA	CASSVDPGWTEAFF
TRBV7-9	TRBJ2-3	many	CASSRTLGTDTQYF
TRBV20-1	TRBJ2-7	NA	CSAHRWDEQYF
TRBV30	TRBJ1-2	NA	CAWSVLGITPYGYTF
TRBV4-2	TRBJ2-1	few	CASSQEGLAGDNEQFF
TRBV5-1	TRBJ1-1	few	CASSPHQGANTEAFF
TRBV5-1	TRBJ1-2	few	CASSGGQGNYGYTF
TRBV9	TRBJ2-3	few	CASSVGSGSTDTQYF
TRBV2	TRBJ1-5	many	CASSPLGSGNQPQHF
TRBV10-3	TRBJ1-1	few	CAISEGDNTEAFF
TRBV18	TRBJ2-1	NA	CASSQLPGTPGREQFF
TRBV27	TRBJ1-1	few	CASSLHTGAGVNTEAFF
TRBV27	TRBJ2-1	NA	CASSPGQGTGRNEQFF
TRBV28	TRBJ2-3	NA	CAITRRGPDTQYF
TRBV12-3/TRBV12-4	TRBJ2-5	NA	CASRLRYPETQYF
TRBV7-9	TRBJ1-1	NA	CASSLEFRSAEAFF
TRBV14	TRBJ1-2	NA	CASSPFGYYGYTF
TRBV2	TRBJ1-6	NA	CASSGPNSPLHF
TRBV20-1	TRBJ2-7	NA	CSAPQPGTSGYEQYF